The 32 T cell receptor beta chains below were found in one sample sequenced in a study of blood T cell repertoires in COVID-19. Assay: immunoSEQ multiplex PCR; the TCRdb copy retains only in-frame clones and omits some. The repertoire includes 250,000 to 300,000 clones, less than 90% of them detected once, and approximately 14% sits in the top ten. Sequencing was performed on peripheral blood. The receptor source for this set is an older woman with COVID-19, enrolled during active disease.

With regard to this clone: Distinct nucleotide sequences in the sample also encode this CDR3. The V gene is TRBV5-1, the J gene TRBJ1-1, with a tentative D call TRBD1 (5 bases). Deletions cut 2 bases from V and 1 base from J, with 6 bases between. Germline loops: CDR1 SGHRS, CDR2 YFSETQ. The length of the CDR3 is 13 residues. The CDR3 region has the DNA TGCGCCAGCAGCTTCACAGGGAACACTGAAGCTTTCTTT. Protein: CASSFTGNTEAFF.

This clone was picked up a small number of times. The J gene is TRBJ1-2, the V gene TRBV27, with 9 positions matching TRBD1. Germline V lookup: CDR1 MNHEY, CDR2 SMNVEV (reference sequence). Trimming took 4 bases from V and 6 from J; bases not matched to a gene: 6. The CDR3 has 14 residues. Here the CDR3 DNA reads TGTGCCAGCAGTTCCTGGACAGGGGAGGATGGCTACACCTTC. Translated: CASSSWTGEDGYTF.

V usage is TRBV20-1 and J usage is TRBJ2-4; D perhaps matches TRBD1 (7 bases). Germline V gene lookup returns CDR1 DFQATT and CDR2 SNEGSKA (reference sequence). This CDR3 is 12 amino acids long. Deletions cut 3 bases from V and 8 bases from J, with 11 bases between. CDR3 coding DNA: TGCAGTGCTAGTCAGGGGGGAGACATTCAGTACTTC. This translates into CSASQGGDIQYF.

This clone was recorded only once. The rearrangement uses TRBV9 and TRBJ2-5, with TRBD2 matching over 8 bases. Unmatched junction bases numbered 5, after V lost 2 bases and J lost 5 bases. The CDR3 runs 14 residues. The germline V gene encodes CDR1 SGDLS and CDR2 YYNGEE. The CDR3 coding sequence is TGTGCCAGCAGCGTTGGTAGCGGGGCGGAGACCCAGTACTTC. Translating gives CASSVGSGAETQYF.

CDR3 nucleotides: TGTGCCAGCAGCCCAAAGGCTAGGCAGAACACCGGGGAGCTGTTTTTT. Protein sequence: CASSPKARQNTGELFF. The genes are TRBV7-6 and TRBJ2-2, with D unclear. The CDR3 extends over 16 amino acids. The V end was cut by 5 bases, the J end by 1 base, with 14 bases between. The V gene's germline CDR1 is SGHVS and CDR2 FNYEAQ.

In nucleotides, the CDR3 is TGTGCCATCAGTGAGTCATGGACAGAAAACTATGGCTACACCTTC. It is translated as CAISESWTENYGYTF. The V gene is TRBV10-3, the J gene TRBJ1-2; tentatively, D is TRBD1 (6 bases). CDR3 size: 15 residues. The ends were cut back, 0 bases at V and 2 bases at J, with 10 bases in the middle. CDR1 is ENHRY, CDR2 SYGVKD, per germline.

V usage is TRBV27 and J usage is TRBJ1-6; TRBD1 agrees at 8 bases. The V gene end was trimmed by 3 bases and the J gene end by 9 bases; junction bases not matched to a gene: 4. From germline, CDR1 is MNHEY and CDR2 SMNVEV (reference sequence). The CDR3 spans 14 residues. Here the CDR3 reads CASSFDRGFSPLHF. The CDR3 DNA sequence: TGTGCCAGCAGTTTCGACAGGGGTTTTTCACCCCTCCACTTT.

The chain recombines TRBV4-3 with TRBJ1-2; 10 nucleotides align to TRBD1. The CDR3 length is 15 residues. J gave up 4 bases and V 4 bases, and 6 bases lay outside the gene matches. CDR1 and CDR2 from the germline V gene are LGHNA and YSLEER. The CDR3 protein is CASSRSRQGAYGYTF. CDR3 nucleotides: TGCGCCAGCAGCCGGAGCCGACAGGGGGCCTATGGCTACACCTTC.

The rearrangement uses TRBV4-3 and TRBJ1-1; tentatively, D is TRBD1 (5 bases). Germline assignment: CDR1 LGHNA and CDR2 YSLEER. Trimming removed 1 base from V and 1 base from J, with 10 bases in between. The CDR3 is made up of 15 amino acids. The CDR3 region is CASSQAGPQNTEAFF. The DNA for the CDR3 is TGCGCCAGCAGCCAAGCAGGGCCCCAGAACACTGAAGCTTTCTTT.

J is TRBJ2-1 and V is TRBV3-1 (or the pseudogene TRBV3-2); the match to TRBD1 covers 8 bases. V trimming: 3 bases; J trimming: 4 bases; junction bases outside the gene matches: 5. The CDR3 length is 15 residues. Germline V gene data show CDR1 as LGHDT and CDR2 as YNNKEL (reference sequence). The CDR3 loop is CASSHSGTGYNEQFF. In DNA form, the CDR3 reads TGTGCCAGCAGCCACTCCGGGACAGGTTACAATGAGCAGTTCTTC.

CDR3 sequence (DNA): TGTGCCAGCAACTGGGGGCTTCTCCAAGAGACCCAGTACTTC. It translates to CASNWGLLQETQYF. J is TRBJ2-5 and V is TRBV7-2, with D perhaps TRBD1 (6 bases). The length of the CDR3 is 14 residues. Looked up from germline, CDR1 is SGHTA and CDR2 is FQGNSA. Trimming shortened V by 7 bases and J by 1 base, and 13 bases separated the two germline ends.

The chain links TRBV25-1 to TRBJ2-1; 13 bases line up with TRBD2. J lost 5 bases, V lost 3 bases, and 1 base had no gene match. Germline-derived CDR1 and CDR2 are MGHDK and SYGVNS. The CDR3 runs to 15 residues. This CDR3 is CASSDTSGGDNEQFF. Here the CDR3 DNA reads TGTGCCAGCAGTGATACTAGCGGGGGGGACAATGAGCAGTTCTTC. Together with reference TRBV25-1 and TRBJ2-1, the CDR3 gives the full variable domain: EADIYQTPRYLVIGTGKKITLECSQTMGHDKMYWYQQDPGMELHLIHYSYGVNSTEKGDLSSESTVSRIRTEHFPLTLESARPSHTSQYLCASSDTSGGDNEQFFGPGTRLTVL.

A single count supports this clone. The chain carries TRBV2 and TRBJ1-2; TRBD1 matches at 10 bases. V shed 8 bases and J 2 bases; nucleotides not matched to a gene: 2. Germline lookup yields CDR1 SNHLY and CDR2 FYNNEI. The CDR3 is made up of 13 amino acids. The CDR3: CASRTGGNYGYTF. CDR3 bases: TGTGCCAGCCGGACAGGGGGAAACTATGGCTACACCTTC.

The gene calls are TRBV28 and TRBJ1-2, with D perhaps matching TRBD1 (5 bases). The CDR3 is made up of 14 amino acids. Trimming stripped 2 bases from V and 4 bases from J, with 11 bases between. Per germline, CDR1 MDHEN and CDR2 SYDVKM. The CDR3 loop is CASSLQGLGYGYTF. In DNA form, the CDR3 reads TGTGCCAGCAGTTTACAGGGACTTGGCTATGGCTACACCTTC.

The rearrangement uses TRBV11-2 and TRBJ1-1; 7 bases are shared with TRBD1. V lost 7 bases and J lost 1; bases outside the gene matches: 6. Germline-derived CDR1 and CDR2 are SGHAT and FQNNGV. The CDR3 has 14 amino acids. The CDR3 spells CASTEGGPNTEAFF. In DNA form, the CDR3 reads TGTGCCAGCACCGAAGGGGGCCCGAACACTGAAGCTTTCTTT. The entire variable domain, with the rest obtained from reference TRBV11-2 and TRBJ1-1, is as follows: EAGVAQSPRYKIIEKRQSVAFWCNPISGHATLYWYQQILGQGPKLLIQFQNNGVVDDSQLPKDRFSAERLKGVDSTLKIQPAKLEDSAVYLCASTEGGPNTEAFFGQGTRLTVV.

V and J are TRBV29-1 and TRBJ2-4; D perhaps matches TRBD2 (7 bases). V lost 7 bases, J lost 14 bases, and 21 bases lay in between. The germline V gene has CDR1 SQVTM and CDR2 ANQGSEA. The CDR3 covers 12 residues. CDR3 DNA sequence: TGCAGCGCTGGCCTCTTGGGGGGGCAGGAGTACTTC. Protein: CSAGLLGGQEYF.

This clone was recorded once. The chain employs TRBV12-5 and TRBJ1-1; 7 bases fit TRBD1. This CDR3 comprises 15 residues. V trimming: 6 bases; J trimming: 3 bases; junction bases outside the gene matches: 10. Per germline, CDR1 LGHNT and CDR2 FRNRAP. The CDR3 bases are TGTGCTAGTGGGTACATCAGGGGGGCGGACACTGAAGCTTTCTTT. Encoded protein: CASGYIRGADTEAFF. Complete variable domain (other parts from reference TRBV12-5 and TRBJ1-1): DARVTQTPRHKVTEMGQEVTMRCQPILGHNTVFWYRQTMMQGLELLAYFRNRAPLDDSGMPKDRFSAEMPDATLATLKIQPSEPRDSAVYFCASGYIRGADTEAFFGQGTRLTVV.

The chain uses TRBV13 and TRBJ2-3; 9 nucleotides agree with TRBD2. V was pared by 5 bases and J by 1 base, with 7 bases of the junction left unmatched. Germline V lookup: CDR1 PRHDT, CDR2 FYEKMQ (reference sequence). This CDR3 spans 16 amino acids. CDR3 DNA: TGTGCCAGCAGCCCCTCTGCGGGGGGGCGCACAGATACGCAGTATTTT. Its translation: CASSPSAGGRTDTQYF.

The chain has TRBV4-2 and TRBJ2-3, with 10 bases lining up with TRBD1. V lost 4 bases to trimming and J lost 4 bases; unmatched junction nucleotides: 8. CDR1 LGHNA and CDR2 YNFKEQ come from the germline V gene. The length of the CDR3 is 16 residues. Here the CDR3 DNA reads TGTGCCAGCAGCCTTATACCGGGACAGGGGTCAGATACGCAGTATTTT. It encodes CASSLIPGQGSDTQYF.

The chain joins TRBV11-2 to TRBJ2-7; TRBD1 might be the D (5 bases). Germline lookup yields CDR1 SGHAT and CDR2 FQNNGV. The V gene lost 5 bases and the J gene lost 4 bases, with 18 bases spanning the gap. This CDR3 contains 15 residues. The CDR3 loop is CASSLYRPGNYEQYF. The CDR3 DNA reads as TGTGCCAGCAGCCTCTATAGGCCAGGGAATTACGAGCAGTACTTC.

Written as DNA, the CDR3 is TGTGCCAGCAGTGATCCGACAGGGGACTGGAATGGCTACACCTTC. It encodes CASSDPTGDWNGYTF. V usage is TRBV6-2 or TRBV6-3 and J usage is TRBJ1-2, with 8 bases matching TRBD1. V trimming: 5 bases; J trimming: 6 bases; junction bases outside the gene matches: 11. This CDR3 region has 15 residues. Looked up from germline, CDR1 is MNHEY and CDR2 is SVGEGT.

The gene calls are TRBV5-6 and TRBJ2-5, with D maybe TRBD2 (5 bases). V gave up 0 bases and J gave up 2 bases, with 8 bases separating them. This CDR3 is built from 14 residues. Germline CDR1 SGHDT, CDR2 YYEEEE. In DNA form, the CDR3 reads TGTGCCAGCAGCTTGGGACTAACGCAAGAGACCCAGTACTTC. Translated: CASSLGLTQETQYF.

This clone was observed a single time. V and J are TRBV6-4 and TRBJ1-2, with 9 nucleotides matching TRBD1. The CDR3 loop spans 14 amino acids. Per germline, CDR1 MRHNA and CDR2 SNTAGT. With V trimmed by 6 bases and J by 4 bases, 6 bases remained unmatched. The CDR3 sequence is CASRAGQGPYGYTF. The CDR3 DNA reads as TGTGCCAGCAGGGCTGGACAGGGGCCCTATGGCTACACCTTC.

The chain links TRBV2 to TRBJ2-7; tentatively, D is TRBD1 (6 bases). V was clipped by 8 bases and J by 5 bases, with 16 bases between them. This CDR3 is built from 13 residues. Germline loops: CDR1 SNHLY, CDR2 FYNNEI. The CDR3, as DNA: TGTGCCAGCGTGACACAGGGAAACGACGAGCAGTACTTC. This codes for CASVTQGNDEQYF.

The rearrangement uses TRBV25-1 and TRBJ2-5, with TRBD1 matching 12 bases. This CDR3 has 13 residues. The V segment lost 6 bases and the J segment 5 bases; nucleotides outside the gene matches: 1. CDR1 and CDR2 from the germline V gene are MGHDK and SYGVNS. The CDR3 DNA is TGTGCCAGCAGGGGACAGGGGGCCGAGACCCAGTACTTC. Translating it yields CASRGQGAETQYF.

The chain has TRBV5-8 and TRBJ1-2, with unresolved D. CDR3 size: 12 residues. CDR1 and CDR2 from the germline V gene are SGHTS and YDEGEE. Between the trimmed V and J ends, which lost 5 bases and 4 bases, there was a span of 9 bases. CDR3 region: CASSREGYGYTF. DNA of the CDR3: TGTGCCAGCAGTCGCGAGGGCTATGGCTACACCTTC.

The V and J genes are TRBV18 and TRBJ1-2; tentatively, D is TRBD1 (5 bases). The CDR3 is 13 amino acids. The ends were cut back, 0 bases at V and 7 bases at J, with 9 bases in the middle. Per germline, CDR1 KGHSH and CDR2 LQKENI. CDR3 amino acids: CASSPPAGPGYTF. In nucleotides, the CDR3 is TGTGCCAGCTCACCACCGGCAGGGCCTGGCTACACCTTC.

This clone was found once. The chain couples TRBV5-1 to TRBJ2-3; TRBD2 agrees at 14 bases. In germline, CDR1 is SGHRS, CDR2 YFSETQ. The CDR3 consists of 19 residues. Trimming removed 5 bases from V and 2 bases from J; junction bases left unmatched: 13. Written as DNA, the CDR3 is TGCGCCAGCAGTCGTATACCTGGACTAGCGGGGGGATCCACAGATACGCAGTATTTT. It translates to CASSRIPGLAGGSTDTQYF.

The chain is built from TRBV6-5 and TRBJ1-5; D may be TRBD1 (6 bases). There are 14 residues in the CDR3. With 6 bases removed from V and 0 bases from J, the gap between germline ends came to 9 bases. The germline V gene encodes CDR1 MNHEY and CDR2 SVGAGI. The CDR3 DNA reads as TGTGCCAGCAGGCGGACAGATAGCAATCAGCCCCAGCATTTT. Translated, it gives CASRRTDSNQPQHF.

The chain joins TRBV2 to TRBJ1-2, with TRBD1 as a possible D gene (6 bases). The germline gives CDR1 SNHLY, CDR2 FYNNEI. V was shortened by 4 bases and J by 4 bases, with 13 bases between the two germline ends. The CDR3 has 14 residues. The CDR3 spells CASSVQTGPYGYTF. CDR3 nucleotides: TGTGCCAGCAGTGTTCAAACAGGGCCCTATGGCTACACCTTC.

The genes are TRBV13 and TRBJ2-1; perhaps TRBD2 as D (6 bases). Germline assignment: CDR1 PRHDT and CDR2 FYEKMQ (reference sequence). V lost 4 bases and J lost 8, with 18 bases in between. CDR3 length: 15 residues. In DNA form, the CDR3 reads TGTGCCAGCAGCTCCGACCGGGACGAGCGGGATGAGCAGTTCTTC. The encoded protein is CASSSDRDERDEQFF.

DNA of the CDR3: TGCGCCAGCAGCTCAGCACAGGGGGCGGACACCGGGGAGCTGTTTTTT. Translating it yields CASSSAQGADTGELFF. The chain uses TRBV5-1 and TRBJ2-2, with 9 bases fitting TRBD1. The CDR3 consists of 16 residues. V was clipped by 3 bases and J by 3 bases; unmatched bases: 6. Germline CDR1 is SGHRS and CDR2 is YFSETQ.